This T cell receptor beta chain was captured in a study of CD8+ T cells in alopecia areata. Looking at the study overall: Among treated patients, oral tofacitinib was administered at 5 to 10 mg twice daily. Tofacitinib continued for 6 to 18 months and was then withheld for 6 months.

From germline, CDR1 is SGHVS and CDR2 FNYEAQ. Trimming pared 7 bases from V and 2 bases from J, leaving 15 bases between. CDR3 size: 16 residues. On this clone: The target antigen is unknown.

Extracted RNA was reverse transcribed, and the resulting cDNA served as sequencing template. The protocol was immunoSEQ multiplex PCR, while the TCRdb copy is restricted to in-frame clones and leaves out a portion. Of around 290,000 clones in the sample, 55% to 70% were seen once. Indicated treatment: oral pan-JAK inhibitor, 5-10 mg twice daily. Patients with alopecia areata provided lesional scalp punch biopsies as well as peripheral blood. Study-wide results and caveats: For lesional scalp, especially alopecia totalis/universalis, clonality was higher than in normal scalp.

The TCR was taken from a human donor with alopecia areata. The chain carries TRBV7-6 and TRBJ2-6; D unclear. The specimen was CD4+ T cells sorted from blood, collected at week 24, from a patient treated with tofacitinib. The CDR3, as DNA: TGTGCCAGCACCCGGTACTTTGATACTGGGGCCAACGTCCTGACTTTC. Protein: CASTRYFDTGANVLTF.